This T cell receptor beta chain came from a study of patients and donors after allogeneic stem cell transplantation. At least ten counts were recorded for this clonotype. The V gene end was trimmed by 1 base and the J gene end by 6 bases; junction bases not matched to a gene: 5. The CDR3 is 16 residues long. From germline, CDR1 is MNHEY and CDR2 SVGEGT. TCRdb redid the calling of the RT-PCR reads with MiXCR, one entry per CDR3 protein. The sample lists over 9,500 distinct CDR3 sequences, around 5.9% occurring once. Sequences were obtained from blood, either unsorted or a sorted T cell fraction (not recorded which). The receptor comes from a human donor who was either an allogeneic HSCT recipient or a stem cell or donor lymphocyte infusion donor (not recorded which). It is not recorded whose cells these are; they may come from a transplant donor. This chain uses TRBV6-2 or TRBV6-3 with TRBJ2-1; 11 nucleotides line up with TRBD2. In DNA form, the CDR3 reads TGTGCCAGCAGTTACTTCCTAGCGGGGGGCCGCAATGAGCAGTTCTTC. This gives the protein CASSYFLAGGRNEQFF.